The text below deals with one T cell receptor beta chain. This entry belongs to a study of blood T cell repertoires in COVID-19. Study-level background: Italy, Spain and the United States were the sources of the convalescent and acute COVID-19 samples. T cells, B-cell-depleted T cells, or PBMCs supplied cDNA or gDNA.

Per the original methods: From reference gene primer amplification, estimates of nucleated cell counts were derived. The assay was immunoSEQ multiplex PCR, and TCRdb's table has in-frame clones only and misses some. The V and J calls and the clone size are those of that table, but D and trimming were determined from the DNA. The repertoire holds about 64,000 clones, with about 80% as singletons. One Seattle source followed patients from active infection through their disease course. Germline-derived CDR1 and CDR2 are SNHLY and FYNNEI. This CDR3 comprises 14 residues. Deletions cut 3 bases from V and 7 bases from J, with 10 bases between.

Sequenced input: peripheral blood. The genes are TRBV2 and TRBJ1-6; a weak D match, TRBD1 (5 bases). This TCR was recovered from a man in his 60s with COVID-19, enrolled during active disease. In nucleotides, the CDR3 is TGTGCCAGCAGTGATGGACACCTGAATTCACCCCTCCACTTT. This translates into CASSDGHLNSPLHF.